The 22 T cell receptor beta chains below all came from one sample that was sequenced in a study of cytomegalovirus exposure and HLA in healthy donors (dated by TCRdb to 2017 to 2019). Libraries were prepared through the immunoSEQ multiplex PCR assay. A mixture of 60 forward primers for TCR Vbeta segments and 13 reverse primers for TCR Jbeta segments was used in the multiplex PCR. This is the immuneACCESS table as TCRdb keeps it, with only in-frame sequences that have V and J called. A part of the clones is gone; compared with another copy, unresolved V genes explain less than half, and the rest is unexplained. In all, the sample holds some 110,000 clones, and around 78% of those were seen once. The ten most abundant clones make up less than 2% of the sample. Input material: PBMCs. The source of these receptors is a man aged 45-60 years in good health and CMV-seronegative.

Notes on this clone: At the DNA level, this CDR3 is encoded by other sequences in the same sample as well. The V and J genes are TRBV5-1 and TRBJ1-2; tentative D call: TRBD1 (5 bases). The V gene's germline CDR1 is SGHRS and CDR2 YFSETQ. Trimming removed 0 bases at V and 3 bases at J, with 6 bases between. This CDR3 comprises 13 residues. This CDR3 reads CASSLEGDYGYTF. The CDR3 DNA is TGCGCCAGCAGCTTGGAAGGGGACTATGGCTACACCTTC.

The rearrangement uses TRBV6-1 and TRBJ2-5; possible D gene TRBD2, 6 bases. Germline lookup yields CDR1 MNHNS and CDR2 SASEGT. The CDR3 length is 14 residues. The germline V and J ends were trimmed by 6 bases and 5 bases, with 16 bases remaining between them. The CDR3 is CASRAETRAETQYF. CDR3 sequence (DNA): TGTGCCAGCAGGGCAGAGACTAGGGCGGAGACCCAGTACTTC.

The chain uses TRBV18 and TRBJ2-7; 11 bases line up with TRBD2. Per germline, CDR1 KGHSH and CDR2 LQKENI. Unmatched junction bases numbered 3, after V lost 2 bases and J lost 6 bases. CDR3 length: 14 amino acids. DNA of the CDR3: TGTGCCAGCTCACCAACTAGCGGGGGTACCGAGCAGTACTTC. It translates to CASSPTSGGTEQYF.

The genes are TRBV5-1 and TRBJ2-7; D is possibly TRBD2 (6 bases). Trimming left V 4 bases short and J 5 bases short, with 13 bases between. In germline, CDR1 is SGHRS, CDR2 YFSETQ. The CDR3 extends over 13 amino acids. CDR3 bases: TGCGCCAGCAGCCCGGTGGGGGGTCACGAGCAGTACTTC. This gives the protein CASSPVGGHEQYF.

The V call is TRBV7-9, the J call TRBJ2-1; D not certain. Between the trimmed V and J ends, which lost 1 base and 4 bases, there was a span of 8 bases. CDR3 length: 14 residues. Germline-derived CDR1 and CDR2 are SEHNR and FQNEAQ (reference sequence). The CDR3 coding sequence is TGTGCCAGCAGCTTAGGCGCTTCGTACAATGAGCAGTTCTTC. Its translation: CASSLGASYNEQFF.

A note on this clone: One end of the junction is discordant with germline, which a read error may explain. The chain recombines TRBV4-3 with TRBJ1-2; D may be TRBD1 (6 bases). Germline V CDR1 and CDR2: LGHNA, YSLEER. The CDR3 has 16 amino acids. The CDR3 is CASSQSLGQGIYGYIF. The CDR3, as DNA: TGCGCCAGCAGCCAGAGCTTGGGACAAGGGATCTATGGCTACATCTTC.

This clone was seen more than once but under ten times. The rearrangement links TRBV5-1 to TRBJ2-3; 13 nucleotides match TRBD2. CDR3 length equals 16 residues. Germline V CDR1 and CDR2: SGHRS, YFSETQ. Trimming at V came to 4 bases and at J to 7 bases, leaving 9 bases not matched to a gene. This CDR3 reads CASSPPLAGGLNTQYF. The CDR3 bases are TGCGCCAGCAGCCCTCCACTAGCGGGGGGGCTAAATACGCAGTATTTT.

In this sample, this clone turned up once. The chain is built from TRBV10-1 and TRBJ2-1; 9 bases map to TRBD2. This CDR3 comprises 20 residues. From germline, CDR1 is WNHNN and CDR2 SYGVQD (reference sequence). V gave up 0 bases and J gave up 0 bases; unmatched junction bases: 12. CDR3: CASSESRLAGTGSSYNEQFF. In DNA form, the CDR3 reads TGCGCCAGCAGTGAGTCTCGGCTAGCGGGGACCGGAAGCTCCTACAATGAGCAGTTCTTC.

V usage is TRBV5-6 and J usage is TRBJ2-5; 7 bases align to TRBD1. Germline trimming cut 0 bases from V and 5 bases from J; bases unmatched to any gene: 7. The CDR3 contains 15 residues. Per the germline V gene, CDR1 is SGHDT and CDR2 is YYEEEE. CDR3 nucleotide sequence: TGTGCCAGCAGCTTGGTGGTACAGGGGACGGAGACCCAGTACTTC. Protein sequence: CASSLVVQGTETQYF.

The chain uses TRBV7-9 and TRBJ2-3, with 7 bases lining up with TRBD2. V shed 7 bases and J 1 base; nucleotides not matched to a gene: 11. Germline CDR1 is SEHNR and CDR2 is FQNEAQ (reference sequence). CDR3 length: 16 amino acids. This chain's CDR3 is CASTWGGGHRTDTQYF. CDR3 DNA sequence: TGTGCCAGCACCTGGGGGGGAGGACACCGCACAGATACGCAGTATTTT.

The rearrangement uses TRBV6-1 and TRBJ2-3, with a weak D call TRBD2 (5 bases). V dropped 4 bases and J dropped 3 bases, with 8 bases sitting between them. The CDR3 is made up of 13 amino acids. Per germline, CDR1 MNHNS and CDR2 SASEGT. The CDR3 DNA reads TGTGCCAGCAGTGGCGGGCTGACAGATACGCAGTATTTT. Protein sequence: CASSGGLTDTQYF.

This clone was picked up one time. The chain carries TRBV13 and TRBJ1-1, with 12 nucleotides matching TRBD1. The junction had 11 bases not matched to a gene; V was cut back by 5 bases and J by 7 bases. This CDR3 has 16 residues. The germline V gene has CDR1 PRHDT and CDR2 FYEKMQ (reference sequence). CDR3 residues: CASSPGGQGAGFEAFF. CDR3 nucleotide sequence: TGTGCCAGCAGCCCAGGGGGACAGGGGGCTGGGTTTGAAGCTTTCTTT.

V usage is TRBV28 and J usage is TRBJ2-3; a weak D match, TRBD2 (5 bases). The CDR3 loop spans 14 amino acids. Trimming stripped 5 bases from V and 2 bases from J, with 11 bases between. Germline loops: CDR1 MDHEN, CDR2 SYDVKM. CDR3 sequence reads: CASSPGSFTDTQYF. CDR3 nucleotide sequence: TGTGCCAGCAGTCCGGGATCTTTCACAGATACGCAGTATTTT.

This sequence joins TRBV13 and TRBJ1-6; 7 nucleotides line up with TRBD1. Germline V gene lookup returns CDR1 PRHDT and CDR2 FYEKMQ (reference sequence). V shed 5 bases and J 7 bases; nucleotides not matched to a gene: 2. This CDR3 spans 13 amino acids. The DNA of the CDR3 is TGTGCCAGCAGCGCACAGGGGAATTCACCCCTCCACTTT. Translation: CASSAQGNSPLHF.

V usage is TRBV28 and J usage is TRBJ2-3; D not resolved. Looked up from germline, CDR1 is MDHEN and CDR2 is SYDVKM. The CDR3 is 12 amino acids. Trimming took 7 bases from V and 5 from J, leaving 10 bases between them. The chain's CDR3 is CASNPIGDTQYF. The CDR3 DNA follows: TGTGCCAGCAACCCAATCGGAGATACGCAGTATTTT.

The chain has TRBV5-6 and TRBJ2-1; D might be TRBD2 (6 bases). The germline gives CDR1 SGHDT, CDR2 YYEEEE. The V and J ends lost 6 bases and 6 bases respectively, with 16 bases between them. There are 14 residues in the CDR3. The CDR3 sequence is CASTAGTGANEQFF. CDR3 in DNA: TGTGCCAGCACCGCCGGGACTGGGGCCAATGAGCAGTTCTTC.

Only a few counts were recorded for this clone. V gene TRBV7-9 combines with J gene TRBJ1-2, with a possible D match to TRBD1 (6 bases). Germline V gives CDR1 SEHNR, CDR2 FQNEAQ (reference sequence). This CDR3 contains 15 residues. The V end lost 5 bases, the J end lost 0 bases, and 13 bases lay between the germline ends. DNA for the CDR3: TGTGCCAGCAGCCCCCAGACAGGAGCTAACTATGGCTACACCTTC. This encodes CASSPQTGANYGYTF.

V gene TRBV5-8 combines with J gene TRBJ1-4, with 8 bases aligning to TRBD1. The CDR3 runs 14 residues. The junction had 6 bases not matched to a gene; V was cut back by 0 bases and J by 11 bases. From germline, CDR1 is SGHTS and CDR2 YDEGEE. This CDR3 reads CASSLATGVGKLFF. CDR3 nucleotide sequence: TGTGCCAGCAGCTTGGCGACAGGGGTCGGGAAACTGTTTTTT. The complete variable domain, with remaining parts taken from reference TRBV5-8 and TRBJ1-4, reads EAGVTQSPTHLIKTRGQQATLRCSPISGHTSVYWYQQALGLGLQFLLWYDEGEERNRGNFPPRFSGRQFPNYSSELNVNALELEDSALYLCASSLATGVGKLFFGSGTQLSVL.

This clone was seen just once. This chain uses TRBV9 with TRBJ1-6; D perhaps matches TRBD1 (6 bases). V gave up 0 bases and J gave up 7 bases, with 11 bases separating them. Germline CDR1 SGDLS, CDR2 YYNGEE. There are 15 residues in the CDR3. The CDR3 coding sequence is TGTGCCAGCAGCGTAGATACTCAGGGGAATTCACCCCTCCACTTT. Translation gives CASSVDTQGNSPLHF.

DNA of the CDR3: TGCGCCAGCAGCTTTACGACAGGGGTCGGATCAAATTCACCCCTCCACTTT. Translated: CASSFTTGVGSNSPLHF. The chain couples TRBV5-1 to TRBJ1-6; 8 nucleotides align to TRBD1. Germline V gene lookup returns CDR1 SGHRS and CDR2 YFSETQ. The V and J ends lost 2 bases and 7 bases, in that order; junction bases with no gene match: 11. The CDR3 is 17 residues long.

The CDR3 loop is CASSLGSVTDTQYF. In DNA form, the CDR3 reads TGCGCCAGCAGCTTGGGGTCGGTCACAGATACGCAGTATTTT. The chain combines TRBV5-1 with TRBJ2-3; D gene unclear. The CDR3 is 14 amino acids. CDR1 and CDR2 from the germline V gene are SGHRS and YFSETQ. V dropped 0 bases and J dropped 2 bases, with 7 bases sitting between them.

This chain joins TRBV5-1 and TRBJ1-4; the match to TRBD1 covers 10 bases. CDR1 is SGHRS, CDR2 YFSETQ, per germline. The CDR3 has 15 residues. Germline trimming cut 5 bases from V and 7 bases from J; bases unmatched to any gene: 8. Written as DNA, the CDR3 is TGCGCCAGCAGTACGACAGGGGGCCGGGGTGAAAAACTGTTTTTT. It specifies CASSTTGGRGEKLFF. The full variable domain, rest sourced from reference TRBV5-1 and TRBJ1-4, is KAGVTQTPRYLIKTRGQQVTLSCSPISGHRSVSWYQQTPGQGLQFLFEYFSETQRNKGNFPGRFSGRQFSNSRSEMNVSTLELGDSALYLCASSTTGGRGEKLFFGSGTQLSVL.